This T cell receptor (beta chain) was profiled in a study of T-cell reconstitution after alpha-beta-depleted transplantation in children. During its preparation, the TCRbeta library received unique molecular identifiers. Via MiXCR, TCRdb re-called the PCR reads, giving one row per CDR3 protein. The data contain around 800,000 distinct CDR3 sequences, approximately 15% of them singletons. In this sample, this clonotype turned up once. The CDR3 sequence is 12 residues long. Germline CDR1 reads SQVTM; CDR2 reads ANQGSEA. Trimming removed 6 bases at V and 6 bases at J, with 11 bases between. The genes are TRBV29-1 and TRBJ2-2; D not certain. The sequence derives from a male patient younger than 18 who had a stem cell transplant for acute lymphoblastic leukemia, so the T cells may come from the graft donor. This specimen consisted of PBMCs, mostly from graft donor cells, obtained 360 days after TCRalphabeta/CD19-depleted stem cell transplant. The CDR3 spells CSVRLGAGELFF. The CDR3 coding sequence is TGCAGCGTGAGGTTGGGTGCCGGGGAGCTGTTTTTT.